This T cell receptor beta chain was sequenced during a study of blood T cell repertoires in COVID-19. Clones were read by immunoSEQ multiplex PCR, and TCRdb kept only the in-frame ones, dropping some. The sample has 250,000 to 400,000 clones; roughly 90% are singletons. V trimming: 1 base; J trimming: 8 bases; junction bases outside the gene matches: 8. The germline V gene has CDR1 MGHRA and CDR2 YSYEKL. This CDR3 has 16 amino acids. Sample: PBMCs or T cells enriched from blood (not recorded which). The rearrangement uses TRBV4-1 and TRBJ1-6, with TRBD1 identical over 7 bases. This clonotype originated in a man between 60 and 70 years old who had recovered from COVID-19. CDR3 DNA: TGCGCCAGCAGCCAAGGTAGAGGGGGCGGATATTCACCCCTCCACTTT. Translated, it gives CASSQGRGGGYSPLHF.